This T cell receptor beta chain originates from a study of blood T cell repertoires in COVID-19. Per the original methods: From reference gene primer amplification, estimates of nucleated cell counts were derived. Sequenced by immunoSEQ multiplex PCR; TCRdb stores in-frame clones only, minus some. Clone size and the V and J calls come from that table; the DNA yielded D and trimming. Of about 200,000 clones listed, 70% to 90% are singletons. V was cut by 8 bases and J by 3 bases, with 7 bases left in between. This CDR3 contains 11 residues. Participant ages covered roughly 18 to 89 years across 20 to 30 US areas. Participant-given clinical history determined each cohort assignment. This clone has at least ten counts.

The receptor was derived from a woman in her thirties or forties with acute COVID-19. The chain joins TRBV12-3 or TRBV12-4 to TRBJ1-2; D is possibly TRBD1 (6 bases). Sequencing was performed on PBMCs or T cells enriched from blood (not recorded which). The DNA for the CDR3 is TGTGCCAGCGAGGGGGACTATGGCTACACCTTC. It is translated as CASEGDYGYTF.